This TCR beta chain was profiled in a study of response to subunit inactivated influenza vaccine (dated by TCRdb to the late 2010s). Notes on the research overall: To follow how T cells responded to a trivalent subunit inactivated influenza vaccine, the researchers relied on deep quantitative profiling of the T cell receptor repertoire.

On the study overall, not on this receptor specifically: The authors proposed that each seasonal influenza vaccination may bring in only a limited number of new T cells.

The CDR3 covers 16 residues, taking in both the cysteine and the phenylalanine. The DNA shown is the 48-base CDR3, in frame from base 1. The germline ends are 14 bases apart after V is trimmed by 0 bases and J by 5 bases. Looking up the germline V gene yields CDR1 SGHRS and CDR2 YFSETQ. The library was obtained by RT-PCR. Instrument on record: Illumina HiSeq 2500. TCRdb reanalyzed the raw reads on its own, using fastp at Q25 for trimming and MiXCR for clone calling, and kept in-frame beta chains. A single entry per CDR3 protein holds the most common genes and DNA from its merged rows. Here the sample has roughly 780,000 distinct CDR3 sequences; about 18% occur a single time. The leading ten clones occupy about a tenth of the sample. This clonotype was recorded a few times. The antigen this receptor binds is unknown. No base-level quality is on record; no much larger clone is a single base apart.

The sequence joins TRBV5-1 to TRBJ1-4; a confident D gene designation cannot be given. The starting material was PBMCs from blood, obtained around 5 days after vaccination. The sequence came from a man between 50 and 59 years old who received an inactivated influenza vaccine. Donor details come from another sample of the same person, matched by shared clones. The CDR3 region has the sequence CASSLAWKSANEKLFF. The DNA sequence reads TGCGCCAGCAGCTTGGCCTGGAAGTCAGCGAATGAAAAACTGTTTTTT.